The 26 T cell receptor beta chains below come from one sample, sequenced in a study of PD-1 blockade in classical Hodgkin lymphoma. Time point here: newly diagnosed, previously untreated cHL patient sample. The study purified CD4+ T cells from thawed PBMCs using magnetic negative selection. The table came from immunoSEQ multiplex PCR; TCRdb's copy has only in-frame clones and leaves some out. The sample includes roughly 23,000 clones, about 88% of them seen just once. Source material: CD4+ T cells from blood. These receptors all stem from a human donor with classical Hodgkin lymphoma.

This chain connects TRBV28 to TRBJ1-1; D is unresolved. The germline V and J ends were trimmed by 2 bases and 0 bases, with 10 bases remaining between them. From germline, CDR1 is MDHEN and CDR2 SYDVKM. The CDR3 runs 15 residues. CDR3 residues: CASSLLGTLNTEAFF. The CDR3 DNA is TGTGCCAGCAGTTTACTGGGCACCTTGAACACTGAAGCTTTCTTT.

The chain joins TRBV2 to TRBJ2-7; 11 bases fit TRBD2. The CDR3 has 14 residues. The V gene end was trimmed by 4 bases and the J gene end by 5 bases; junction bases not matched to a gene: 4. CDR1 is SNHLY and CDR2 is FYNNEI in the germline V gene. The CDR3 sequence: CASSVTSGRDEQYF. CDR3 nucleotide sequence: TGTGCCAGCAGTGTAACTAGCGGGAGAGACGAGCAGTACTTC.

The CDR3 coding sequence is TGTGCCAGCAGCGCGGAGGGCCTGATTAATGAGCAGTTCTTC. Its protein product is CASSAEGLINEQFF. The V call is TRBV9, the J call TRBJ2-1; possible D gene TRBD2, 6 bases. V dropped 3 bases and J dropped 7 bases, with 14 bases sitting between them. Germline-derived CDR1 and CDR2 are SGDLS and YYNGEE. This CDR3 has 14 amino acids.

The chain uses TRBV30 and TRBJ1-2, with D hard to call. Germline V gene data show CDR1 as GTSNPN and CDR2 as SVGIG (reference sequence). The CDR3 consists of 13 residues. Trimming removed 5 bases at V and 3 bases at J, with 13 bases between. CDR3: CAWGIGQHYGYTF. In DNA form, the CDR3 reads TGTGCCTGGGGAATTGGGCAGCACTATGGCTACACCTTC.

J is TRBJ1-1 and V is TRBV6-1; D perhaps matches TRBD1 (5 bases). Per the germline V gene, CDR1 is MNHNS and CDR2 is SASEGT. The CDR3 length is 17 residues. V lost 2 bases and J lost 5, with 21 bases in between. The CDR3 loop reads CASSESRSGLGWTEAFF. As DNA, the CDR3 is TGTGCCAGCAGTGAATCCCGTTCGGGGCTAGGGTGGACTGAAGCTTTCTTT.

The sample holds a few counts of this clone. The CDR3 reads CASSLPQGYGYTF. Here the CDR3 DNA reads TGTGCCAGCAGCTTGCCACAGGGTTATGGCTACACCTTC. This chain uses TRBV5-4 with TRBJ1-2; TRBD1 might be the D (6 bases). The V and J ends lost 1 base and 5 bases respectively, with 9 bases between them. Germline values: CDR1 SGHNT, CDR2 YYREEE (reference sequence). The CDR3 runs to 13 residues.

The CDR3 DNA follows: TGCGCCAGCAGCTTGGGGCTAGAAGGAAGTCTCTACAATGAGCAGTTCTTC. This encodes CASSLGLEGSLYNEQFF. The V gene is TRBV5-1, the J gene TRBJ2-1, with D unresolved. The CDR3 runs 17 residues. Per germline, CDR1 SGHRS and CDR2 YFSETQ. V was shortened by 0 bases and J by 3 bases, with 16 bases between the two germline ends.

The V call is TRBV2, the J call TRBJ1-6; a weak D match, TRBD1 (6 bases). The V and J ends lost 6 bases and 4 bases respectively, with 19 bases between them. This CDR3 has 17 residues. The V gene's germline CDR1 is SNHLY and CDR2 FYNNEI. CDR3 protein: CASRGVGRQAYNSPLHF. Written as DNA, the CDR3 is TGTGCCAGCAGGGGGGTAGGGAGACAGGCTTATAATTCACCCCTCCACTTT.

The chain employs TRBV5-4 and TRBJ1-1; TRBD1 might be the D (5 bases). The V end was cut by 0 bases, the J end by 5 bases, with 17 bases between. This CDR3 is 16 amino acids long. Germline CDR1 is SGHNT and CDR2 is YYREEE (reference sequence). CDR3 sequence (DNA): TGTGCCAGCAGCTTGGCCGGTCAGGGTGGAGGGACTGAAGCTTTCTTT. Translated: CASSLAGQGGGTEAFF.

The chain joins TRBV15 to TRBJ1-2; 8 bases align to TRBD1. The length of the CDR3 is 15 residues. After removal of 0 bases from V and 7 bases from J, the junction contained 7 bases not matched to a gene. CDR1 and CDR2 (germline): LNHNV, YYDKDF (reference sequence). The CDR3 region has the DNA TGTGCCACCAGCAGAGATCGGACAGGGATGATTGGCTACACCTTC. Protein product: CATSRDRTGMIGYTF.

The chain recombines TRBV19 with TRBJ1-5, with 7 bases matching TRBD1. The CDR3 consists of 18 residues. V dropped 10 bases and J dropped 0; count of bases not matched to a gene: 18. Per the germline V gene, CDR1 is LNHDA and CDR2 is SQIVND (reference sequence). The CDR3 loop is CATDPGQPLLYSNQPQHF. CDR3 DNA sequence: TGTGCCACAGACCCGGGACAGCCACTTCTTTATAGCAATCAGCCCCAGCATTTT.

This sequence joins TRBV30 and TRBJ2-1; no clear D. V was pared by 0 bases and J by 5 bases, with 8 bases between. The CDR3 has 13 residues. Germline V gene sequence: CDR1 GTSNPN, CDR2 SVGIG (reference sequence). This CDR3 reads CAWSVRLDNEQFF. The CDR3, as DNA: TGTGCCTGGAGTGTACGACTCGACAATGAGCAGTTCTTC.

V and J are TRBV27 and TRBJ2-3, with 8 bases that match TRBD2. Germline V CDR1 and CDR2: MNHEY, SMNVEV (reference sequence). The V gene end was trimmed by 8 bases and the J gene end by 0 bases; junction bases not matched to a gene: 4. This CDR3 contains 14 residues. The CDR3 DNA reads TGTGCCAGCCGGGAGGGCCGAAGCACAGATACGCAGTATTTT. Protein: CASREGRSTDTQYF.

Comment on this clone: At one boundary the junction diverges from the germline segment, which might be a read error. V gene TRBV28 combines with J gene TRBJ1-5; no clear D gene. CDR1 and CDR2 from the germline V gene are MDHEN and SYDVKM. The CDR3 runs to 14 residues. CDR3 sequence (DNA): TGTGCCAGCAGGAACTCCAATAGCGATCAGCCCCAGCATTTT. It is translated as CASRNSNSDQPQHF.

V usage is TRBV18 and J usage is TRBJ1-1; D is unclear. V lost 3 bases, J lost 1 base, and 18 bases lay in between. CDR1 and CDR2 (germline): KGHSH, LQKENI. The CDR3 has 17 residues. The CDR3 nucleotides are TGTGCCAGCTCACCCGTCGTGAAGACATCTCCGAACACTGAAGCTTTCTTT. Protein: CASSPVVKTSPNTEAFF.

The chain combines TRBV7-8 with TRBJ1-5; a weak D match, TRBD1 (6 bases). V was clipped by 2 bases and J by 0 bases, with 14 bases between them. Germline V CDR1 and CDR2: SGHVS, FQNEAQ. This CDR3 comprises 17 residues. This CDR3 is CASSLIGTRHSNQPQHF. CDR3 nucleotide sequence: TGTGCCAGCAGCTTAATCGGGACACGTCATAGCAATCAGCCCCAGCATTTT.

This chain links TRBV10-2 with TRBJ2-1; 8 bases agree with TRBD2. There are 17 residues in the CDR3. Germline-derived CDR1 and CDR2 are WSHSY and SAAADI. V lost 2 bases to trimming and J lost 1 base; unmatched junction nucleotides: 7. The DNA for the CDR3 is TGCGCCAGCAGTGAGGGGGGGGGACTAGGGTCCTACAATGAGCAGTTCTTC. Its translation is CASSEGGGLGSYNEQFF.

The chain couples TRBV28 to TRBJ1-1; no firm D call. The CDR3 contains 13 residues. In germline, CDR1 is MDHEN, CDR2 SYDVKM. V shed 1 base and J shed 1 base, with 4 bases lying between them. As DNA, the CDR3 is TGTGCCAGCAGTTTATCTGGGAACACTGAAGCTTTCTTT. It specifies CASSLSGNTEAFF.

The genes are TRBV5-8 and TRBJ1-4; TRBD1 might be the D (5 bases). The CDR3 spans 14 residues. CDR1 and CDR2 (germline): SGHTS, YDEGEE. The germline V and J ends were trimmed by 6 bases and 4 bases, with 13 bases remaining between them. This chain's CDR3 is CASTLGVNNEKLFF. CDR3 DNA sequence: TGTGCCAGCACCCTGGGGGTGAATAATGAAAAACTGTTTTTT.

This chain links TRBV5-1 with TRBJ2-3; TRBD2 aligns across 13 bases. CDR3 size: 18 residues. Germline loops: CDR1 SGHRS, CDR2 YFSETQ. J lost 2 bases, V lost 4 bases, and 10 bases had no gene match. The DNA for the CDR3 is TGCGCCAGCAGCCTCTGGACTAGCGGGGGCACCCCCACAGATACGCAGTATTTT. Translated, it gives CASSLWTSGGTPTDTQYF.

This chain uses TRBV30 with TRBJ1-5; 7 bases map to TRBD1. V shed 1 base, J shed 4 bases, and the junction held 7 bases outside the gene matches. Germline V gene sequence: CDR1 GTSNPN, CDR2 SVGIG (reference sequence). The length of the CDR3 is 15 residues. This chain's CDR3 is CAWSGKGTENQPQHF. In DNA form, the CDR3 reads TGTGCCTGGAGTGGGAAGGGGACAGAAAATCAGCCCCAGCATTTT.

J is TRBJ1-1 and V is TRBV7-8; D is unresolved. The CDR3 is 14 amino acids. CDR1 and CDR2 (germline): SGHVS, FQNEAQ. V was pared by 1 base and J by 10 bases, with 16 bases between. DNA of the CDR3: TGTGCCAGCAGCTTAGAAAGGACTATAGCAGCAGCTTTCTTT. As protein: CASSLERTIAAAFF.

The chain joins TRBV30 to TRBJ2-7; 8 positions agree with TRBD1. Germline CDR1 GTSNPN, CDR2 SVGIG (reference sequence). With 4 bases clipped from V and 1 base from J, the junction kept 6 bases outside the gene matches. CDR3 length: 14 residues. The CDR3 sequence is CAWTPGTGSYEQYF. CDR3 DNA sequence: TGTGCCTGGACCCCCGGGACAGGTTCCTACGAGCAGTACTTC.

The table lists this clone with a count of one. The rearrangement links TRBV30 to TRBJ2-2, with D possibly TRBD1 on 5 matching bases. V lost 4 bases to trimming and J lost 0 bases, with 9 bases between them. CDR1 is GTSNPN and CDR2 is SVGIG in the germline V gene (reference sequence). This CDR3 has 14 amino acids. The CDR3 here is CAWKGRANTGELFF. The CDR3 DNA reads as TGTGCCTGGAAAGGCAGGGCGAACACCGGGGAGCTGTTTTTT. The whole variable domain, remainder taken from reference TRBV30 and TRBJ2-2, is SQTIHQWPATLVQPVGSPLSLECTVEGTSNPNLYWYRQAAGRGLQLLFYSVGIGQISSEVPQNLSASRPQDRQFILSSKKLLLSDSGFYLCAWKGRANTGELFFGEGSRLTVL.

The chain carries TRBV7-9 and TRBJ2-5, with unresolved D. This CDR3 is 15 amino acids long. Trimming shortened V by 2 bases and J by 2 bases, and 12 bases separated the two germline ends. Looked up from germline, CDR1 is SEHNR and CDR2 is FQNEAQ (reference sequence). CDR3 protein: CASSLRELGQETQYF. The DNA for the CDR3 is TGTGCCAGCAGCTTAAGGGAACTCGGGCAAGAGACCCAGTACTTC.

This rearrangement joins TRBV13 to TRBJ2-7; 10 positions agree with TRBD2. Germline lookup yields CDR1 PRHDT and CDR2 FYEKMQ (reference sequence). The CDR3 extends over 14 amino acids. V lost 7 bases and J lost 3; bases outside the gene matches: 6. The CDR3 bases are TGTGCCAGCACCAAAGGACTAGCGGTCTACGAGCAGTACTTC. This encodes CASTKGLAVYEQYF.